Listed below are T cell receptor beta chains from one sample, sequenced in a study of T cell repertoires in cytomegalovirus infection. Using its own MiXCR run on the reads, TCRdb lists one record per CDR3 protein. The sample shows under 800,000 distinct CDR3 sequences, more than 20% of them seen only once. The specimen was CD8+ T cells from PBMCs. These receptors originate from a human donor in good health (CMV status not recorded). Some clones in this sample may be carry-over from other donors' samples. Both conserved end residues are part of each CDR3. A D gene is named only where the DNA matches it firmly. Some rows mark clone size as missing; the rest say once, few, many or name a class of expanded clone.

j_gene: TRBJ2-3
abundance: NA
v_gene: TRBV2
d_gene: NA
CDR3nt: TGTGCCAGCATTCAAGGGAGCACAGATACGCAGTATTTT
CDR3aa: CASIQGSTDTQYF

j_gene: TRBJ1-5
abundance: few
v_gene: TRBV10-3
d_gene: NA
CDR3nt: TGTGCCATCAGTGATCCCAACCACCAGCCCCAGCATTTT
CDR3aa: CAISDPNHQPQHF

j_gene: TRBJ1-5
abundance: few
v_gene: TRBV28
d_gene: TRBD1
CDR3nt: TGTGCCAGCAGTTCTTACCCGGACAGGGGGCCGGGTCAGCCCCAGCATTTT
CDR3aa: CASSSYPDRGPGQPQHF

j_gene: TRBJ1-1
abundance: once
v_gene: TRBV2
d_gene: NA
CDR3nt: TGTGCCACTCGTGTGGGTGAAGCTTTCTTT
CDR3aa: CATRVGEAFF

j_gene: TRBJ2-1
abundance: few
v_gene: TRBV20-1
d_gene: NA
CDR3nt: TGCAGTGCTAGGGAGCTAGGAAGCAATGAGCAGTTCTTC
CDR3aa: CSARELGSNEQFF

j_gene: TRBJ2-7
abundance: few
v_gene: TRBV28
d_gene: TRBD2
CDR3nt: TGTGCCAGCAGTGTGACTAGCGGGGGGTACTACTCCTACGAGCAGTACTTC
CDR3aa: CASSVTSGGYYSYEQYF

j_gene: TRBJ2-1
abundance: NA
v_gene: TRBV29-1
d_gene: NA
CDR3nt: TGCAGCGTCCCCGCCGAGGGGCCATCCTACAATGAGCAGTTCTTC
CDR3aa: CSVPAEGPSYNEQFF

j_gene: TRBJ1-4
abundance: few
v_gene: TRBV29-1
d_gene: NA
CDR3nt: TGCAGCGTTCGAGGAGATGACGTGAAACTGTTTTTT
CDR3aa: CSVRGDDVKLFF

j_gene: TRBJ2-1
abundance: few
v_gene: TRBV4-1
d_gene: NA
CDR3nt: TGCGCCAGCAGCCAAGATTTCAGGGGACCTGAGCAGTTCTTC
CDR3aa: CASSQDFRGPEQFF

j_gene: TRBJ1-1
abundance: NA
v_gene: TRBV14
d_gene: NA
CDR3nt: TGTGCCAGCAGCCAATATGAGGGGCTTGAAGCTTTCTTT
CDR3aa: CASSQYEGLEAFF

j_gene: TRBJ2-3
abundance: NA
v_gene: TRBV20-1
d_gene: TRBD2
CDR3nt: TGCAGTGCTCCCAGACTAGCGGGGGACCTCACAGATACGCAGTATTTT
CDR3aa: CSAPRLAGDLTDTQYF

j_gene: TRBJ2-1
abundance: few
v_gene: TRBV12-3/TRBV12-4
d_gene: NA
CDR3nt: TGTGCCAGCAAAGGACCTTACAATGAGCAGTTCTTC
CDR3aa: CASKGPYNEQFF

j_gene: TRBJ1-5
abundance: many
v_gene: TRBV20-1
d_gene: TRBD1
CDR3nt: TGCAGTGCTAGAGATTGGACAGGAGGCCATCAGCCCCAGCATTTT
CDR3aa: CSARDWTGGHQPQHF

j_gene: TRBJ2-4
abundance: NA
v_gene: TRBV12-3/TRBV12-4
d_gene: NA
CDR3nt: TGTGCCAGCAGGCAGGGAGAAAACATTCAGTACTTC
CDR3aa: CASRQGENIQYF

j_gene: TRBJ1-5
abundance: NA
v_gene: TRBV28
d_gene: NA
CDR3nt: TGTGCCAGCAGTTTATTGGTAATCAATCAGCCCCAGCATTTT
CDR3aa: CASSLLVINQPQHF

j_gene: TRBJ1-5
abundance: few
v_gene: TRBV4-2
d_gene: NA
CDR3nt: TGTGCCAGCAGCCAAGATCCTGCACTCTATCAGCCCCAGCATTTT
CDR3aa: CASSQDPALYQPQHF

j_gene: TRBJ2-2
abundance: NA
v_gene: TRBV6-5
d_gene: NA
CDR3nt: TGTGCCAGCAGTTACTCGGAACTAGGGAGTTCCGGGGAGCTGTTTTTT
CDR3aa: CASSYSELGSSGELFF

j_gene: TRBJ1-2
abundance: few
v_gene: TRBV13
d_gene: NA
CDR3nt: TGTGCCAGCACCGTTACAGGGTCAGGCTATGGCTACACCTTC
CDR3aa: CASTVTGSGYGYTF

j_gene: TRBJ2-1
abundance: few
v_gene: TRBV27
d_gene: NA
CDR3nt: TGTGCCAGCATTAGCCGCAATGAGCAGTTCTTC
CDR3aa: CASISRNEQFF

j_gene: TRBJ2-7
abundance: NA
v_gene: TRBV11-2
d_gene: NA
CDR3nt: TGTGCCAGCAGCTTAGTCCCCCTGGAGGGTTACGAGCAGTACTTC
CDR3aa: CASSLVPLEGYEQYF

j_gene: TRBJ2-7
abundance: many
v_gene: TRBV25-1
d_gene: NA
CDR3nt: TGTGCCAGCAGTTTCAGCAGCGCCCGAATCTCCTACGAGCAGTACTTC
CDR3aa: CASSFSSARISYEQYF

j_gene: TRBJ2-3
abundance: many
v_gene: TRBV7-2
d_gene: NA
CDR3nt: TGTGCCAGCAGCCCCGCGGGGAGATTCACAGATACGCAGTATTTT
CDR3aa: CASSPAGRFTDTQYF

j_gene: TRBJ1-1
abundance: NA
v_gene: TRBV28
d_gene: NA
CDR3nt: TGTGCCAGCACGTCTCTCGGCTCGACAGGGAACACTGAAGCTTTCTTT
CDR3aa: CASTSLGSTGNTEAFF

j_gene: TRBJ2-1
abundance: many
v_gene: TRBV7-6
d_gene: TRBD2
CDR3nt: TGTGCCAGCAGCTTAATTCAGTCGGGCGGGAGCTCCTACAATGAGCAGTTCTTC
CDR3aa: CASSLIQSGGSSYNEQFF

j_gene: TRBJ2-1
abundance: many
v_gene: TRBV6-1
d_gene: NA
CDR3nt: TGTGCCAGCAGGCCTGGGCCACCTTTCGGAAATGAGCAGTTCTTC
CDR3aa: CASRPGPPFGNEQFF

j_gene: TRBJ2-1
abundance: many
v_gene: TRBV7-2
d_gene: TRBD2
CDR3nt: TGTGCCAGCAGCTTTGGCGGGGGGGCTTACAATGAGCAGTTCTTC
CDR3aa: CASSFGGGAYNEQFF

j_gene: TRBJ2-1
abundance: NA
v_gene: TRBV12-3/TRBV12-4
d_gene: NA
CDR3nt: TGTGCCAGCAGAAGTCCCGGAGATGAGCAGTTCTTC
CDR3aa: CASRSPGDEQFF

j_gene: TRBJ2-5
abundance: many
v_gene: TRBV7-2
d_gene: NA
CDR3nt: TGTGCCAGCAGCCACAAATCGGGGGGCTGGCAGACCCAGTACTTC
CDR3aa: CASSHKSGGWQTQYF

j_gene: TRBJ1-5
abundance: few
v_gene: TRBV20-1
d_gene: TRBD1
CDR3nt: TGCAGTGCTAGAGCGGCCGGGACAGCTCAACATCAGCCCCAGCATTTT
CDR3aa: CSARAAGTAQHQPQHF

j_gene: TRBJ1-4
abundance: many
v_gene: TRBV7-6
d_gene: NA
CDR3nt: TGTGCCAGCAGCTTAGTCTGGACAAATGAAAAACTGTTTTTT
CDR3aa: CASSLVWTNEKLFF

j_gene: TRBJ2-2
abundance: many
v_gene: TRBV7-9
d_gene: NA
CDR3nt: TGTGCCAAACCAGGCGGGCCAGACACCGGGGAGCTGTTTTTT
CDR3aa: CAKPGGPDTGELFF

j_gene: TRBJ1-1
abundance: NA
v_gene: TRBV28
d_gene: NA
CDR3nt: TGTGCCAGCAGTTTATCTTCGGGGGGCATGAACACTGAAGCTTTCTTT
CDR3aa: CASSLSSGGMNTEAFF

j_gene: TRBJ2-6
abundance: NA
v_gene: TRBV29-1
d_gene: NA
CDR3nt: TGCAGCGCTAAAAGACAGTTAAGCTCTGGGGCCAACGTCCTGACTTTC
CDR3aa: CSAKRQLSSGANVLTF

j_gene: TRBJ2-1
abundance: few
v_gene: TRBV12-3/TRBV12-4
d_gene: NA
CDR3nt: TGTGCCACCACTAGCGACCGGGGGCTCTACAATGAGCAGTTCTTC
CDR3aa: CATTSDRGLYNEQFF

j_gene: TRBJ1-1
abundance: few
v_gene: TRBV19
d_gene: TRBD1
CDR3nt: TGTGCCAGTAGTATTGGGACAGGGGGTCCTGAAGCTTTCTTT
CDR3aa: CASSIGTGGPEAFF

j_gene: TRBJ2-1
abundance: NA
v_gene: TRBV19
d_gene: NA
CDR3nt: TGTGCCAGTAGTATAGTTCTTAGCTCCTACAATGAGCAGTTCTTC
CDR3aa: CASSIVLSSYNEQFF

j_gene: TRBJ2-1
abundance: many
v_gene: TRBV4-2
d_gene: TRBD2
CDR3nt: TGTGCCAGCAGCCGAGCGGGGGAGGTTTACAATGAGCAGTTCTTC
CDR3aa: CASSRAGEVYNEQFF

j_gene: TRBJ2-5
abundance: NA
v_gene: TRBV29-1
d_gene: NA
CDR3nt: TGCAGCGTTGAGACACGTGTCGAGACCCAGTACTTC
CDR3aa: CSVETRVETQYF

j_gene: TRBJ1-5
abundance: many
v_gene: TRBV7-9
d_gene: TRBD1
CDR3nt: TGTGCCAGCAGCGGCCCGGGACAGGGGTGGGGTCAGCCCCAGCATTTT
CDR3aa: CASSGPGQGWGQPQHF

j_gene: TRBJ2-1
abundance: NA
v_gene: TRBV12-5
d_gene: NA
CDR3nt: TGTGCTAGTGGTTTGGGTGGAAAGCGGATAAACAATGAGCAGTTCTTC
CDR3aa: CASGLGGKRINNEQFF

j_gene: TRBJ2-2
abundance: NA
v_gene: TRBV12-3/TRBV12-4
d_gene: TRBD1
CDR3nt: TGTGCCAGCAGCTGGACAGGGAAAGGCGGGGAGCTGTTTTTT
CDR3aa: CASSWTGKGGELFF

j_gene: TRBJ2-2
abundance: NA
v_gene: TRBV7-9
d_gene: NA
CDR3nt: TGTGCCAGCAGCTCCTCATCGACAGCGACACCGAACACCGGGGAGCTGTTTTTT
CDR3aa: CASSSSSTATPNTGELFF

j_gene: TRBJ2-7
abundance: many
v_gene: TRBV7-9
d_gene: NA
CDR3nt: TGTGCCACCGCCCAGGAGTGGTGGCAGTACTTC
CDR3aa: CATAQEWWQYF

j_gene: TRBJ2-5
abundance: many
v_gene: TRBV7-9
d_gene: TRBD1
CDR3nt: TGTGCCAGCAGACCAGGACAGGACCTGTACCAAGAGACCCAGTACTTC
CDR3aa: CASRPGQDLYQETQYF

j_gene: TRBJ1-1
abundance: few
v_gene: TRBV20-1
d_gene: NA
CDR3nt: TGCAGTGCTAGAGGGACACCCTTCATGAACACTGAAGCTTTCTTT
CDR3aa: CSARGTPFMNTEAFF

j_gene: TRBJ2-1
abundance: many
v_gene: TRBV7-6
d_gene: NA
CDR3nt: TGTGCCAGCAGCTTAGAGGCAGGGTCGAGCTCCTACAATGAGCAGTTCTTC
CDR3aa: CASSLEAGSSSYNEQFF

j_gene: TRBJ2-1
abundance: many
v_gene: TRBV4-3
d_gene: TRBD2
CDR3nt: TGCGCCAGCAGCCCCCGACCCGGGACTACTTTAAACAATGAGCAGTTCTTC
CDR3aa: CASSPRPGTTLNNEQFF

j_gene: TRBJ2-1
abundance: few
v_gene: TRBV29-1
d_gene: NA
CDR3nt: TGCAGCGTTTACGCGAGTCTCTACAATGAGCAGTTCTTC
CDR3aa: CSVYASLYNEQFF